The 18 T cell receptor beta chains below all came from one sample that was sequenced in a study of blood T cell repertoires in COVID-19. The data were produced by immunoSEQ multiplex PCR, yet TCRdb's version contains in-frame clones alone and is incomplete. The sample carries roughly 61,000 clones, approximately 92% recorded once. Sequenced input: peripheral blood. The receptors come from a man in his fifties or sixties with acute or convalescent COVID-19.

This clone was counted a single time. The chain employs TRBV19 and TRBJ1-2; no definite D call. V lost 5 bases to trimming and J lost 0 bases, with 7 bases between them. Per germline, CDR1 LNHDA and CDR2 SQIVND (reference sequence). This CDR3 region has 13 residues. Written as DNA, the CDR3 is TGTGCCAGTAGTTTTGGCCCTAACTATGGCTACACCTTC. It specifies CASSFGPNYGYTF.

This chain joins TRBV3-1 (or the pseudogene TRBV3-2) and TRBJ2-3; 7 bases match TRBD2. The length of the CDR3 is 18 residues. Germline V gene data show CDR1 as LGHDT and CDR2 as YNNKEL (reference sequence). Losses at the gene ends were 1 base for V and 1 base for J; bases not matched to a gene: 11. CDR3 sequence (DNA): TGTGCCAGCAGCCAAGGTTCGGCCAGAACTAGCGGCACAGATACGCAGTATTTT. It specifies CASSQGSARTSGTDTQYF.

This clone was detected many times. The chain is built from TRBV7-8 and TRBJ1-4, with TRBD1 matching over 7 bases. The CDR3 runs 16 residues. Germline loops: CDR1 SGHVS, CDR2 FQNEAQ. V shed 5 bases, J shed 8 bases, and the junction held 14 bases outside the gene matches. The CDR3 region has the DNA TGTGCCAGCAGCGCGGACAGGCCCGTAGCGGGGGAAAAACTGTTTTTT. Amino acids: CASSADRPVAGEKLFF. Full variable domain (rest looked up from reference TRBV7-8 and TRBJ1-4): GAGVSQSPRYKVAKRGQDVALRCDPISGHVSLFWYQQALGQGPEFLTYFQNEAQLDKSGLPSDRFFAERPEGSVSTLKIQRTQQEDSAVYLCASSADRPVAGEKLFFGSGTQLSVL.

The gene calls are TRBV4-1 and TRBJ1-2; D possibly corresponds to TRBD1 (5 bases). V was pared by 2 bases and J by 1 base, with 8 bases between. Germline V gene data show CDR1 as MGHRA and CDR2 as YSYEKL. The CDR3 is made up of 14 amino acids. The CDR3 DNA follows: TGCGCCAGCAGCCAAACCAGGGATAACTATGGCTACACCTTC. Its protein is CASSQTRDNYGYTF.

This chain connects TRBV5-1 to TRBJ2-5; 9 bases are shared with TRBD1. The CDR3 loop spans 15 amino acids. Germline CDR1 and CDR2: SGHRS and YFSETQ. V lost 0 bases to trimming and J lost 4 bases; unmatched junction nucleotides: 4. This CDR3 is CASSLGGTGRETQYF. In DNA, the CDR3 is TGCGCCAGCAGCTTGGGGGGGACAGGGAGAGAGACCCAGTACTTC.

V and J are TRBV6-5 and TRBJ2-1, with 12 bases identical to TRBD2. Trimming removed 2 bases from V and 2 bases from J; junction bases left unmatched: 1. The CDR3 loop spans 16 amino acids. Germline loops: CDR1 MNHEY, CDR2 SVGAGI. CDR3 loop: CASSYPSGRAYNEQFF. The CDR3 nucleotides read TGTGCCAGCAGTTACCCTAGCGGGAGGGCCTACAATGAGCAGTTCTTC.

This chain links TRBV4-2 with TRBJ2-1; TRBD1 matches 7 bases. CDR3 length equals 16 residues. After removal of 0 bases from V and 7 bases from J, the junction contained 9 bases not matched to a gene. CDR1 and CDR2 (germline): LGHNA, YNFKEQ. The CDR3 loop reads CASSQDPDRVWNEQFF. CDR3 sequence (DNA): TGTGCCAGCAGCCAAGATCCCGACAGGGTTTGGAATGAGCAGTTCTTC.

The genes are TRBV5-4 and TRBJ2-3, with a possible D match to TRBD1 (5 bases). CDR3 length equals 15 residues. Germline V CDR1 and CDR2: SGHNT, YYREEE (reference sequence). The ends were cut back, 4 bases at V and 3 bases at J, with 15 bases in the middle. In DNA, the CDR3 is TGTGCCAGCAGCCCGGGTGGACAACTAACAGATACGCAGTATTTT. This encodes CASSPGGQLTDTQYF.

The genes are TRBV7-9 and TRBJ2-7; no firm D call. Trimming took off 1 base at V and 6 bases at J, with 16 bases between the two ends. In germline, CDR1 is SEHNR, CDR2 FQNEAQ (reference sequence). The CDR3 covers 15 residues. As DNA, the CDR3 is TGTGCCAGCAGCTTAGTGGCAGGTGAAGCCTCCGAGCAGTACTTC. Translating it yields CASSLVAGEASEQYF.

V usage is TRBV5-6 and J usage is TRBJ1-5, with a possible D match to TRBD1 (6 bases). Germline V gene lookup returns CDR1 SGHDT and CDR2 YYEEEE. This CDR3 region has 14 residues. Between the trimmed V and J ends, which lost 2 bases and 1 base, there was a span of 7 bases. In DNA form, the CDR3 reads TGTGCCAGCAGCTTTGGGACAAGCAATCAGCCCCAGCATTTT. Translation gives CASSFGTSNQPQHF.

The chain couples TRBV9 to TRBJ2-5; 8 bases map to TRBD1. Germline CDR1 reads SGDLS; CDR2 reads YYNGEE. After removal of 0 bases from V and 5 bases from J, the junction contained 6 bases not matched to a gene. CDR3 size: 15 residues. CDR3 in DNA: TGTGCCAGCAGCGTAGAAGGACAGGGTACGGAGACCCAGTACTTC. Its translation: CASSVEGQGTETQYF.

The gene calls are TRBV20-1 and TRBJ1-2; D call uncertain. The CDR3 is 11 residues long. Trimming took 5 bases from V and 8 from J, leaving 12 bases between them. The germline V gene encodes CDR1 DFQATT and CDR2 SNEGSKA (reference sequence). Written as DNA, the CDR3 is TGCAGTGCTCCTCCCCTGGAGGGCTACACCTTC. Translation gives CSAPPLEGYTF.

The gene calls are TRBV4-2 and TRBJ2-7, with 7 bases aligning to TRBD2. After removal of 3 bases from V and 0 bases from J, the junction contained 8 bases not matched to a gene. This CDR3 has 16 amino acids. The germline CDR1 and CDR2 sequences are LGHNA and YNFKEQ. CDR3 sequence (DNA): TGTGCCAGCAGCCACGGAACTAGCGTAAGCTCCTACGAGCAGTACTTC. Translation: CASSHGTSVSSYEQYF.

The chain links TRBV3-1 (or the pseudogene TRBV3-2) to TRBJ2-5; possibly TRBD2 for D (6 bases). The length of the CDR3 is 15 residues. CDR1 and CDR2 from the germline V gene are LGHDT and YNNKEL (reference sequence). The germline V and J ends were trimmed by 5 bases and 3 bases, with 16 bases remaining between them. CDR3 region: CASSTGSWGEETQYF. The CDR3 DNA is TGTGCCAGCAGCACGGGGAGTTGGGGGGAAGAGACCCAGTACTTC.

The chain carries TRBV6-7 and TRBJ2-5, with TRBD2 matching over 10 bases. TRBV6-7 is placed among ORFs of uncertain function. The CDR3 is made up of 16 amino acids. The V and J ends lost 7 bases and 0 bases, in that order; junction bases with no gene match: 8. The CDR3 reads CASNTLAGEYQETQYF. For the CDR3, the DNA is TGTGCCAGCAACACGCTAGCGGGAGAGTACCAAGAGACCCAGTACTTC.

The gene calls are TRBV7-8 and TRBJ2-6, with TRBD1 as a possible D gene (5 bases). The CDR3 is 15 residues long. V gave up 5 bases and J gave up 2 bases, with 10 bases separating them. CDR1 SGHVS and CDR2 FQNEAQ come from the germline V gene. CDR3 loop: CASSTRTPGANVLTF. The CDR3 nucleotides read TGTGCCAGCAGCACTCGGACACCTGGGGCCAACGTCCTGACTTTC.

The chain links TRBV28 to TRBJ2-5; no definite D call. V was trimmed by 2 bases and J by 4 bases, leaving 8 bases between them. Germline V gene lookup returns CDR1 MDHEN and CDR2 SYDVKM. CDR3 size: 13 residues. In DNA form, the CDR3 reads TGTGCCAGCAGTTTAGCGGCGACAGAGACCCAGTACTTC. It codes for CASSLAATETQYF.

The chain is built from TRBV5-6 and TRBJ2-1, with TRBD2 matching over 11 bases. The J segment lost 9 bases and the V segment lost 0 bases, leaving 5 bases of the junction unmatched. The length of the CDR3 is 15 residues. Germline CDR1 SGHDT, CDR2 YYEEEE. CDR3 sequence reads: CASSLVLAGDGEQFF. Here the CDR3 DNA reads TGTGCCAGCAGCTTGGTACTAGCGGGAGATGGTGAGCAGTTCTTC.